Detailed here is one TCR beta chain. CDR1 and CDR2 from the germline V gene are LNHDA and SQIVND (reference sequence). J gave up 3 bases and V 4 bases, and 5 bases lay outside the gene matches. The CDR3 is made up of 16 amino acids. This sample is drawn from a study of blood T cell repertoires in COVID-19. Study context: There were acute and convalescent COVID-19 samples, and they came from the United States, Italy and Spain.

In the authors' methods: Reference gene primer amplification gave nucleated cell count estimates. Generated by immunoSEQ multiplex PCR, the TCRdb table keeps only in-frame clones and is missing some. Clonal size and the V and J genes are those of that table, whereas D and trimming came from the DNA. The repertoire has 200,000 to 250,000 clones, around 84% of them found once; the top ten carry about 20%. The sample comprised peripheral blood. The source is a man aged 25 to 40 with active or convalescent COVID-19. The chain carries TRBV19 and TRBJ2-5; the match to TRBD2 covers 13 bases. DNA of the CDR3: TGTGCCAGTAGTAGAGGGACTAGCGGGGCCAAAGAGACCCAGTACTTC. This codes for CASSRGTSGAKETQYF.